This paragraph reports one T cell receptor beta chain. These data belong to a study of blood T cell repertoires in COVID-19. Study as a whole: The United States, Italy and Spain were the sources of the acute and convalescent COVID-19 samples. Sources were T cells, B-cell-depleted T cells, or PBMCs; the material itself was cDNA or gDNA.

As processed by the authors: Scientists estimated how many nucleated cells there were by amplifying reference gene primers. The repertoire was sequenced with immunoSEQ multiplex PCR; TCRdb's copy has only in-frame clones and lacks some. V, J and clone size are those of that table, while D and trimming were read from the DNA. The table includes 170,000 or so clones, approximately 90% detected once. The CDR3 contains 15 residues. Germline CDR1 and CDR2: SEHNR and FQNEAQ (reference sequence). The V segment lost 5 bases and the J segment 3 bases; nucleotides outside the gene matches: 5. The specimen was peripheral blood. The clonotype originates from a man aged 50 or older with acute or convalescent COVID-19. V is TRBV7-9 and J is TRBJ1-4, with 8 bases that match TRBD1. CDR3 DNA: TGTGCCAGCAGCCAGAGACAGGGGTCTAATGAAAAACTGTTTTTT. Its translation is CASSQRQGSNEKLFF. The whole variable domain, filled in from reference TRBV7-9 and TRBJ1-4, reads DTGVSQNPRHKITKRGQNVTFRCDPISEHNRLYWYRQTLGQGPEFLTYFQNEAQLEKSRLLSDRFSAERPKGSFSTLEIQRTEQGDSAMYLCASSQRQGSNEKLFFGSGTQLSVL.